The present TCR beta chain was sequenced within a study of T cells in pancreatic ductal adenocarcinoma. Study-level findings and limits: Tumor-versus-blood clonality comparisons may be biased toward lower tumor diversity.

Concerning this clone: Its cognate antigen is unknown.

The CDR3 totals 14 residues. V was pared by 5 bases and J by 3 bases, with 7 bases of the junction left unmatched. Germline CDR1 MNHEY, CDR2 SVGAGI. Surgery without prior neoadjuvant therapy was the treatment of the selected pancreatic ductal adenocarcinoma patients. Sequencing was performed with immunoSEQ multiplex PCR; in TCRdb, only in-frame clones are kept and a portion is missing. The data hold roughly 11,000 clones, with 75% to 90% observed a single time. This sequence joins TRBV6-5 and TRBJ2-7; 7 nucleotides match TRBD1. The specimen was PBMCs. The receptor comes from a human donor with pancreatic ductal adenocarcinoma. As DNA, the CDR3 is TGTGCCAGCAGTACCACAGGGGTAAGCTACGAGCAGTACTTC. This translates into CASSTTGVSYEQYF.